Sequencing of this TCR beta chain was carried out in a study of cytomegalovirus exposure and HLA in healthy donors. V was trimmed by 2 bases and J by 6 bases, leaving 14 bases between them. This CDR3 region has 14 residues. Germline CDR1 LGHNA, CDR2 YSLEER. Primers for the PCR totalled 60 Vbeta and 13 Jbeta. Some clones are missing from TCRdb's copy, which holds only in-frame ones; the method was immunoSEQ multiplex PCR. The table lists nearly 110,000 clones, around two thirds of them singletons. The chain couples TRBV4-3 to TRBJ2-7; D remains ambiguous. The sequence derives from a middle-aged woman in good health and CMV-seropositive. Material for sequencing was PBMCs. DNA for the CDR3: TGCGCCAGCAGCCAAACGGCAGGTCTCGGCGAGCAGTACTTC. It codes for CASSQTAGLGEQYF.